This TCR beta chain was recovered during a study of blood T cells in healthy people across ages. Study-wide results and caveats: Higher naive T cell percentage went strongly together with higher TCR beta diversity.

Notes on this clonotype: Antigen: not known.

This CDR3 has 16 amino acids. With V trimmed by 0 bases and J by 10 bases, 7 bases remained unmatched. Germline V gene sequence: CDR1 MGHRA, CDR2 YSYEKL. PCR was performed a second time for about 7 to 12 cycles using a sample-barcoded 5' primer and a J-beta primer mix. TCRdb fed the 5' RACE reads into MiXCR, producing one record per CDR3 protein. This table holds more than 1.4 million distinct CDR3 sequences, roughly 45% found once. The sample comprised blood. V is TRBV4-1 and J is TRBJ2-1; 12 nucleotides match TRBD2. The clonotype was recovered from a woman aged 18-29 years in good health. In DNA form, the CDR3 reads TGCGCCAGCAGCCAAGATGTCGCTAGCGGGAGGGGCGAGCAGTTCTTC. Translation gives CASSQDVASGRGEQFF.